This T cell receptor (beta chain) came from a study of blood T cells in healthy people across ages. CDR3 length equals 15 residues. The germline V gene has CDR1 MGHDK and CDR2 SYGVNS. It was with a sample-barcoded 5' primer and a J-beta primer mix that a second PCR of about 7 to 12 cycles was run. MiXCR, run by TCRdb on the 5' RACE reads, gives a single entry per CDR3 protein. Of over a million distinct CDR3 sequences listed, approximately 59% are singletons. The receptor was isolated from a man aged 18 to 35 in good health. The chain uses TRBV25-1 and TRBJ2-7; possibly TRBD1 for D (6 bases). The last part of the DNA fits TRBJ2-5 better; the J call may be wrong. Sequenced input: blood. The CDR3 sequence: CASSELGRGGETQYF. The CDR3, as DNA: TGTGCCAGCAGTGAATTGGGCAGGGGTGGAGAGACCCAGTACTTC.